The T cell receptor beta chain under discussion was sequenced for a study of blood T cell repertoires in COVID-19. Study background: Both acute and convalescent COVID-19 samples were obtained from the United States, Italy and Spain.

Per the germline V gene, CDR1 is KGHSH and CDR2 is LQKENI. The CDR3 runs 14 residues. The ends were cut back, 1 base at V and 3 bases at J, with 6 bases in the middle. Original data processing: Estimates of nucleated cell counts were drawn from the amplification of reference gene primers. Method: immunoSEQ multiplex PCR; TCRdb's copy keeps in-frame clones and lacks some. The V and J calls and clone size come from that table; D and trimming were worked out from the DNA. The repertoire holds around 130,000 clones, with 75% to 90% as singletons. This clonotype was obtained from a man between 65 and 85 years old with active or convalescent COVID-19. The sequenced material came from peripheral blood. V is TRBV18 and J is TRBJ2-2; D unresolved. The CDR3 DNA is TGTGCCAGCTCACCACAACGGGACACCGGGGAGCTGTTTTTT. It specifies CASSPQRDTGELFF. Based on the CDR3 plus reference TRBV18 and TRBJ2-2, the full variable domain is NAGVMQNPRHLVRRRGQEARLRCSPMKGHSHVYWYRQLPEEGLKFMVYLQKENIIDESGMPKERFSAEFPKEGPSILRIQQVVRGDSAAYFCASSPQRDTGELFFGEGSRLTVL.